The 20 T cell receptor beta chains below all came from one sample that was sequenced in a study of T cell responses to AZD1222 COVID-19 vaccine. Profiling relied on immunoSEQ multiplex PCR, and the TCRdb table lists in-frame clones only, not all of them. The sample lists roughly 85,000 clones, around nine tenths occurring once. Material: peripheral blood, obtained 28 days after the second AZD1222 dose. These receptors were collected from an adult who received the AZD1222 COVID-19 vaccine.

V usage is TRBV11-3 and J usage is TRBJ2-7; D gene unclear. Germline loops: CDR1 SGHNT, CDR2 YENEEA. The CDR3 consists of 14 residues. Trimming stripped 4 bases from V and 6 bases from J, with 16 bases between. The CDR3 loop is CASSSRGRAAEQYF. The CDR3 DNA is TGTGCCAGCAGCTCCCGTGGAAGGGCAGCCGAGCAGTACTTC.

The chain couples TRBV2 to TRBJ1-1, with D maybe TRBD1 (6 bases). Germline assignment: CDR1 SNHLY and CDR2 FYNNEI. This CDR3 is built from 13 residues. Trimming took off 7 bases at V and 2 bases at J, with 11 bases between the two ends. The CDR3 is CASKRGGNTEAFF. CDR3 DNA sequence: TGTGCCAGCAAAAGAGGGGGAAACACTGAAGCTTTCTTT.

This chain joins TRBV28 and TRBJ1-2; D not resolved. V was pared by 6 bases and J by 6 bases, with 17 bases between. Germline-derived CDR1 and CDR2 are MDHEN and SYDVKM. The CDR3 runs to 14 residues. The CDR3 nucleotides read TGTGCCAGCAGCCAAGGGAGGGCCCATGATGGCTACACCTTC. It codes for CASSQGRAHDGYTF.

This chain joins TRBV6-5 and TRBJ1-1; weak D call: TRBD1 (5 bases). V lost 2 bases, J lost 0 bases, and 13 bases lay in between. The CDR3 runs to 16 residues. Germline V gives CDR1 MNHEY, CDR2 SVGAGI. DNA of the CDR3: TGTGCCAGCAGTTACGGGCAGGGAAAAATGAACACTGAAGCTTTCTTT. As protein: CASSYGQGKMNTEAFF.

This chain links TRBV7-3 with TRBJ2-3; D possibly uses TRBD1 or TRBD2 (6 bases each). Trimming removed 2 bases at V and 6 bases at J, with 9 bases between. The V gene's germline CDR1 is SGHTA and CDR2 FQGTGA. There are 13 residues in the CDR3. CDR3 DNA: TGTGCCAGCAGCTTATACGGGGGCGATACGCAGTATTTT. This codes for CASSLYGGDTQYF.

V usage is TRBV6-5 and J usage is TRBJ2-7, with 8 bases that match TRBD2. The CDR3 contains 14 residues. Germline CDR1 MNHEY, CDR2 SVGAGI. V lost 4 bases to trimming and J lost 2 bases; unmatched junction nucleotides: 4. CDR3 coding DNA: TGTGCCAGCAGTTCCCCCGGGAGGGCCTACGAGCAGTACTTC. It translates to CASSSPGRAYEQYF.

This chain connects TRBV4-1 to TRBJ2-1; possibly TRBD2 for D (5 bases). Per germline, CDR1 MGHRA and CDR2 YSYEKL. V lost 3 bases and J lost 0, with 15 bases in between. The CDR3 is 17 residues long. The CDR3 nucleotides read TGCGCCAGCAGCCATGTCCCCGGGGTTCGCTCCTACAATGAGCAGTTCTTC. Its protein is CASSHVPGVRSYNEQFF.

The chain is built from TRBV19 and TRBJ1-3; D ambiguous. This CDR3 has 16 amino acids. Germline V gene data show CDR1 as LNHDA and CDR2 as SQIVND (reference sequence). V lost 4 bases and J lost 0, with 13 bases in between. CDR3 DNA: TGTGCCAGTAGTACAGACACGAGACCCTCTGGAAACACCATATATTTT. Amino acid sequence: CASSTDTRPSGNTIYF.

The rearrangement uses TRBV3-1 (or the pseudogene TRBV3-2) and TRBJ2-7; perhaps TRBD1 as D (6 bases). V was clipped by 0 bases and J by 6 bases, with 12 bases between them. Germline V gene sequence: CDR1 LGHDT, CDR2 YNNKEL (reference sequence). The CDR3 spans 14 residues. CDR3 protein: CASSQDPGAGEQYF. The CDR3 DNA follows: TGTGCCAGCAGCCAAGATCCAGGGGCTGGCGAGCAGTACTTC.

The chain is built from TRBV4-2 and TRBJ1-5; weak D call: TRBD1 (6 bases). The V gene lost 3 bases and the J gene lost 3 bases, with 12 bases spanning the gap. Germline V CDR1 and CDR2: LGHNA, YNFKEQ. The CDR3 runs to 15 residues. The CDR3 coding sequence is TGTGCCAGCAGCCACTTGCAGGGACACAATCAGCCCCAGCATTTT. It yields the protein CASSHLQGHNQPQHF.

V usage is TRBV28 and J usage is TRBJ1-5; no definite D call. Germline V lookup: CDR1 MDHEN, CDR2 SYDVKM. The CDR3 spans 15 residues. V shed 6 bases and J shed 0 bases, with 12 bases lying between them. The CDR3 here is CASSRRYRSNQPQHF. DNA for the CDR3: TGTGCCAGCAGCCGCCGCTATCGTAGCAATCAGCCCCAGCATTTT.

This chain uses TRBV10-3 with TRBJ1-2; 7 bases line up with TRBD1. The CDR3 is made up of 15 amino acids. Trimming removed 11 bases from V and 2 bases from J; junction bases left unmatched: 14. Germline V gene sequence: CDR1 ENHRY, CDR2 SYGVKD. The CDR3 sequence is CASTGGTGENYGYTF. Written as DNA, the CDR3 is TGTGCCTCAACCGGGGGAACAGGGGAGAACTATGGCTACACCTTC.

The chain has TRBV7-2 and TRBJ2-7, with D perhaps TRBD1 (6 bases). From germline, CDR1 is SGHTA and CDR2 FQGNSA. The CDR3 spans 14 residues. Deletions cut 5 bases from V and 0 bases from J, with 11 bases between. The CDR3 reads CASSRQESSYEQYF. CDR3 nucleotides: TGTGCCAGCAGCAGACAGGAGAGCTCCTACGAGCAGTACTTC.

This chain uses TRBV19 with TRBJ2-1; 8 positions match TRBD2. The junction had 6 bases not matched to a gene; V was cut back by 10 bases and J by 4 bases. Germline V gene lookup returns CDR1 LNHDA and CDR2 SQIVND (reference sequence). The CDR3 has 13 residues. The CDR3 DNA reads TGTGCCACCACCGGGGGGGTTTACAATGAGCAGTTCTTC. As protein: CATTGGVYNEQFF. The complete variable domain, with remaining parts taken from reference TRBV19 and TRBJ2-1, reads DGGITQSPKYLFRKEGQNVTLSCEQNLNHDAMYWYRQDPGQGLRLIYYSQIVNDFQKGDIAEGYSVSREKKESFPLTVTSAQKNPTAFYLCATTGGVYNEQFFGPGTRLTVL.

V usage is TRBV10-1 and J usage is TRBJ2-7; weak D call: TRBD1 (5 bases). The CDR3 consists of 16 residues. Germline CDR1 is WNHNN and CDR2 is SYGVQD (reference sequence). V lost 6 bases and J 2 bases, leaving 20 bases between the germline ends. CDR3 amino acids: CASRPSPGHPPYEQYF. The DNA for the CDR3 is TGCGCCAGCAGGCCCTCCCCAGGGCATCCGCCCTACGAGCAGTACTTC.

The rearrangement uses TRBV5-1 and TRBJ2-1; D may be TRBD2 (6 bases). V lost 4 bases and J lost 2, with 16 bases in between. CDR1 and CDR2 from the germline V gene are SGHRS and YFSETQ. This CDR3 has 16 residues. CDR3 residues: CASSGSAGTAYNEQFF. The CDR3 DNA reads as TGCGCCAGCAGCGGGTCGGCGGGGACGGCCTACAATGAGCAGTTCTTC. Filled out from reference TRBV5-1 and TRBJ2-1, the complete variable domain reads KAGVTQTPRYLIKTRGQQVTLSCSPISGHRSVSWYQQTPGQGLQFLFEYFSETQRNKGNFPGRFSGRQFSNSRSEMNVSTLELGDSALYLCASSGSAGTAYNEQFFGPGTRLTVL.

This rearrangement joins TRBV5-1 to TRBJ2-1; TRBD1 might be the D (5 bases). The CDR3 runs to 14 residues. Germline V lookup: CDR1 SGHRS, CDR2 YFSETQ. With 4 bases removed from V and 12 bases from J, the gap between germline ends came to 20 bases. The DNA for the CDR3 is TGCGCCAGCAGCATAGGGGTAAGCGAGGACGGGCAGTTCTTC. It encodes CASSIGVSEDGQFF.

The chain joins TRBV2 to TRBJ1-1; TRBD1 might be the D (5 bases). V was cut by 9 bases and J by 8 bases, with 16 bases left in between. The germline V gene has CDR1 SNHLY and CDR2 FYNNEI. The CDR3 extends over 12 amino acids. DNA of the CDR3: TGTGCCAGGACGGACACCCGGTCCGAAGCTTTCTTT. This sequence encodes CARTDTRSEAFF.

The chain employs TRBV5-6 and TRBJ2-7; D possibly corresponds to TRBD1 (5 bases). Looked up from germline, CDR1 is SGHDT and CDR2 is YYEEEE. CDR3 length: 14 amino acids. V was cut by 5 bases and J by 2 bases, with 14 bases left in between. DNA of the CDR3: TGTGCCAGCAGTCCCAGGTGGGGCGCCTACGAGCAGTACTTC. Encoded protein: CASSPRWGAYEQYF.

The count of this clone is one. DNA of the CDR3: TGTGCCAGCGGGTACCAGGGAGGTCAGCCCCAGCATTTT. Translation gives CASGYQGGQPQHF. J is TRBJ1-5 and V is TRBV27; maybe TRBD1 (5 bases). V lost 8 bases and J lost 6, with 14 bases in between. Germline values: CDR1 MNHEY, CDR2 SMNVEV (reference sequence). The CDR3 loop spans 13 amino acids.